A single sample is the source of the 18 T cell receptor beta chains below, sequenced in a study of T cells after yellow fever vaccination. MiXCR, applied by TCRdb to the 5' RACE reads, yields one record per CDR3 protein. The data contain some 350,000 distinct CDR3 sequences, 3.5% to 4.5% of them singletons. The sample in question was PBMCs, obtained 5 days after the yellow fever booster vaccination. Receptor source: a man aged 18 to 29 who received the YFV17D yellow fever vaccine.

This clonotype has only a few counts. This chain links TRBV6-5 with TRBJ2-7; D perhaps matches TRBD1 (6 bases). The CDR3 extends over 14 amino acids. CDR1 is MNHEY, CDR2 SVGAGI, per germline. Trimming removed 7 bases from V and 5 bases from J, with 18 bases in between. The CDR3, as DNA: TGTGCCAGCATGCGTCGCAGGGGATCGAACGAGCAGTACTTC. Amino acids: CASMRRRGSNEQYF.

This clonotype was counted only a few times. The CDR3, as DNA: TGTGCCAGCAGATTCGACAGGTGGTCAGATACGCAGTATTTT. Protein sequence: CASRFDRWSDTQYF. The chain uses TRBV7-2 and TRBJ2-3, with D perhaps TRBD1 (6 bases). The CDR3 consists of 14 residues. Germline lookup yields CDR1 SGHTA and CDR2 FQGNSA. V was pared by 6 bases and J by 4 bases, with 14 bases between.

The table lists this clonotype with a few counts. The V call is TRBV10-3, the J call TRBJ2-7, with 9 bases that match TRBD1. V shed 7 bases and J 5 bases; nucleotides not matched to a gene: 6. Germline V gives CDR1 ENHRY, CDR2 SYGVKD. The CDR3 extends over 13 amino acids. The CDR3 coding sequence is TGTGCCATCACCGGGACAGGGTTGGACGAGCAGTACTTC. Its protein product is CAITGTGLDEQYF.

This clonotype was observed a few times. This chain connects TRBV10-2 to TRBJ2-6; TRBD1 might be the D (6 bases). V lost 8 bases and J lost 0, with 17 bases in between. Germline-derived CDR1 and CDR2 are WSHSY and SAAADI. The length of the CDR3 is 17 residues. CDR3 residues: CASHGRRGSSGANVLTF. In DNA form, the CDR3 reads TGCGCCAGCCATGGGCGCAGGGGTAGCTCTGGGGCCAACGTCCTGACTTTC.

There are a few counts of this clonotype. The J gene is TRBJ1-6, the V gene TRBV6-6; TRBD1 matches 11 bases. V was clipped by 2 bases and J by 9 bases; unmatched bases: 3. The CDR3 contains 15 residues. The germline V gene has CDR1 MNHNY and CDR2 SVGAGI (reference sequence). This CDR3 is CASSYGTGGSSPLHF. The CDR3 DNA sequence: TGTGCCAGCAGTTACGGGACAGGGGGTAGTTCACCCCTCCACTTT.

V usage is TRBV5-1 and J usage is TRBJ1-1, with TRBD1 as a possible D gene (6 bases). Per germline, CDR1 SGHRS and CDR2 YFSETQ. This CDR3 has 17 amino acids. Trimming left V 0 bases short and J 8 bases short, with 23 bases between. The DNA for the CDR3 is TGCGCCAGCAGCTTGGTTCGGGGGGCGACGAATTTGAGAGAAGCTTTCTTT. This encodes CASSLVRGATNLREAFF.

This clonotype has at least ten counts. The V call is TRBV9, the J call TRBJ2-3; 12 nucleotides align to TRBD2. Losses at the gene ends were 2 bases for V and 4 bases for J; bases not matched to a gene: 2. The CDR3 consists of 15 residues. In germline, CDR1 is SGDLS, CDR2 YYNGEE. The CDR3 nucleotides read TGTGCCAGCAGCGTCCTAGCGGGGGGGGCAGATACGCAGTATTTT. Residues: CASSVLAGGADTQYF.

This clonotype has a handful of counts. CDR3 loop: CASSYGYLQETQYF. CDR3 nucleotide sequence: TGTGCCAGCAGTTACGGATACCTTCAAGAGACCCAGTACTTC. The chain links TRBV6-2 or TRBV6-3 to TRBJ2-5; the D is unclear. Germline-derived CDR1 and CDR2 are MNHEY and SVGEGT. The V gene lost 2 bases and the J gene lost 2 bases, with 9 bases spanning the gap. The CDR3 loop spans 14 amino acids.

The chain has TRBV7-9 and TRBJ2-7; 9 bases fit TRBD2. The CDR3 consists of 15 residues. V trimming: 5 bases; J trimming: 5 bases; junction bases outside the gene matches: 10. Germline V gives CDR1 SEHNR, CDR2 FQNEAQ (reference sequence). This CDR3 reads CASSLRASGVNEQYF. For the CDR3, the DNA is TGTGCCAGCAGCCTTCGGGCTAGCGGGGTGAACGAGCAGTACTTC.

In this sample, this clonotype turned up many times. V and J are TRBV3-1 and TRBJ2-5; 8 nucleotides align to TRBD2. Germline assignment: CDR1 LGHDT and CDR2 YNNKEL (reference sequence). This CDR3 is 18 amino acids long. J lost 1 base, V lost 4 bases, and 14 bases had no gene match. Here the CDR3 reads CASSLLPCRTSGQETQYF. CDR3 DNA: TGTGCCAGCAGCCTACTACCTTGTAGAACTAGCGGCCAAGAGACCCAGTACTTC.

This clonotype was counted at least ten times. The rearrangement uses TRBV12-3 or TRBV12-4 and TRBJ1-2, with D uncertain. The CDR3 contains 13 residues. Trimming removed 8 bases from V and 2 bases from J, with 12 bases in between. CDR3 residues: CASLDGYNYGYTF. The DNA of the CDR3 is TGTGCCAGCTTGGACGGATACAACTATGGCTACACCTTC.

The sample holds many counts of this clonotype. This chain connects TRBV6-5 to TRBJ1-1; D not resolved. Germline CDR1 and CDR2: MNHEY and SVGAGI. The germline V and J ends were trimmed by 2 bases and 8 bases, with 6 bases remaining between them. CDR3 length: 11 residues. CDR3 sequence (DNA): TGTGCCAGCAGTTACGGCGTGGAAGCTTTCTTT. This encodes CASSYGVEAFF.

This clonotype was observed a few times. The chain joins TRBV28 to TRBJ2-3, with 9 bases lining up with TRBD2. The CDR3 covers 16 residues. Per germline, CDR1 MDHEN and CDR2 SYDVKM. After removal of 8 bases from V and 2 bases from J, the junction contained 11 bases not matched to a gene. CDR3 protein: CASLRPSGTYTDTQYF. Here the CDR3 DNA reads TGTGCCAGCCTCCGGCCTAGCGGGACCTACACAGATACGCAGTATTTT.

This rearrangement joins TRBV20-1 to TRBJ1-4; no firm D call. The CDR3 is 11 residues long. Germline CDR1 DFQATT, CDR2 SNEGSKA (reference sequence). Trimming cost V 6 bases and J 13 bases, with 15 bases left between them. The CDR3 nucleotides read TGCAGTGCAACCGGGCCCCGCGGACTGTTTTTT. Encoded protein: CSATGPRGLFF.

This clonotype was picked up many times. This chain uses TRBV5-6 with TRBJ1-1, with D maybe TRBD1 (5 bases). This CDR3 has 14 residues. The ends were cut back, 3 bases at V and 2 bases at J, with 11 bases in the middle. Germline V lookup: CDR1 SGHDT, CDR2 YYEEEE. The CDR3 spells CASSSRVANTEAFF. In nucleotides, the CDR3 is TGTGCCAGCAGCTCCAGGGTCGCCAACACTGAAGCTTTCTTT.

This clonotype was detected a few times. The chain has TRBV7-9 and TRBJ2-7; D is unresolved. Trimming left V 2 bases short and J 5 bases short, with 4 bases between. The CDR3 contains 11 residues. CDR1 is SEHNR, CDR2 FQNEAQ, per germline (reference sequence). CDR3 sequence: CASSLRNEQYF. CDR3 bases: TGTGCCAGCAGCTTACGGAACGAGCAGTACTTC.

The rearrangement uses TRBV5-1 and TRBJ1-3; the D gene is possibly TRBD1 (6 bases). Trimming pared 2 bases from V and 1 base from J, leaving 13 bases between. In germline, CDR1 is SGHRS, CDR2 YFSETQ. The CDR3 loop spans 16 amino acids. The CDR3, as DNA: TGCGCCAGCAGCTTAACCCCCACAGGGTCTGGAAACACCATATATTTT. This gives the protein CASSLTPTGSGNTIYF. Looking up the rest from reference TRBV5-1 and TRBJ1-3 gives the full variable domain: KAGVTQTPRYLIKTRGQQVTLSCSPISGHRSVSWYQQTPGQGLQFLFEYFSETQRNKGNFPGRFSGRQFSNSRSEMNVSTLELGDSALYLCASSLTPTGSGNTIYFGEGSWLTVV.

The chain links TRBV7-8 to TRBJ1-5, with D perhaps TRBD1 (5 bases). Germline values: CDR1 SGHVS, CDR2 FQNEAQ. The CDR3 extends over 16 amino acids. Trimming removed 6 bases from V and 4 bases from J, with 19 bases in between. CDR3 in amino acids: CASSPIAGRSNQPQHF. The CDR3 nucleotides read TGTGCCAGCAGTCCCATCGCGGGGCGGAGTAATCAGCCCCAGCATTTT.